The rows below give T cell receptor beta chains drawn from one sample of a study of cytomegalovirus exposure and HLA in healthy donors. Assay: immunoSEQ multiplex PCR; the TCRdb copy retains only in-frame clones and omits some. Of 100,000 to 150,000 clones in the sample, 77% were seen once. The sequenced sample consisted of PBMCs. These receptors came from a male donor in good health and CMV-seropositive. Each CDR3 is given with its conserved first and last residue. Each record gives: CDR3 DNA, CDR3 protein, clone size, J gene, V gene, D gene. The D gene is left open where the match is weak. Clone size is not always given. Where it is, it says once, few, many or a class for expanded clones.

CDR3nt: TGTGCCAGCAGCCCCCCCGGGTTGAAGGATCAGCCCCAGCATTTT; CDR3aa: CASSPPGLKDQPQHF; abundance: -; j_gene: TRBJ1-5; v_gene: TRBV7-9; d_gene: -
CDR3nt: TGTGCCAGCAGCTTAGCGACCACAGGGGGAGGGACTGAAGCTTTCTTT; CDR3aa: CASSLATTGGGTEAFF; abundance: -; j_gene: TRBJ1-1; v_gene: TRBV7-9; d_gene: TRBD1
CDR3nt: TGTGCCAGCAGTCTCTCCCGGGTCTCCTACGAGCAGTACTTC; CDR3aa: CASSLSRVSYEQYF; abundance: -; j_gene: TRBJ2-7; v_gene: TRBV28; d_gene: -
CDR3nt: TGCGCCAGCAGCTCTACTTCGGGGGGGGGCAATTCACCCCTCCACTTT; CDR3aa: CASSSTSGGGNSPLHF; abundance: -; j_gene: TRBJ1-6; v_gene: TRBV5-1; d_gene: -
CDR3nt: TGTGCCAGCAGTTACTCTGGCGGGGGAATCTACGAGCAGTACTTC; CDR3aa: CASSYSGGGIYEQYF; abundance: -; j_gene: TRBJ2-7; v_gene: TRBV6-5; d_gene: TRBD2
CDR3nt: TGTGCCAGCAGTTTGTTGGGACAGGGCTACGAGCAGTACTTC; CDR3aa: CASSLLGQGYEQYF; abundance: -; j_gene: TRBJ2-7; v_gene: TRBV28; d_gene: TRBD1
CDR3nt: TGCGCCAGCAGCCAAGGTACGGGCTCTGGGGCCAACGGCCTGACTTTC; CDR3aa: CASSQGTGSGANGLTF; abundance: -; j_gene: TRBJ2-6; v_gene: TRBV4-1; d_gene: -
CDR3nt: TGTGCCAGCAGCCCCTCAGGGGGGTCTGAAGCTTTCTTT; CDR3aa: CASSPSGGSEAFF; abundance: -; j_gene: TRBJ1-1; v_gene: TRBV6-5; d_gene: TRBD1
CDR3nt: TGCGCCAGCAGCTTGACAGACCGGAACACTGAAGCTTTCTTT; CDR3aa: CASSLTDRNTEAFF; abundance: -; j_gene: TRBJ1-1; v_gene: TRBV5-1; d_gene: -
CDR3nt: TGTGCCAGCAGCGTAGGAAATAGCGGATCCTACGAGCAGTACTTC; CDR3aa: CASSVGNSGSYEQYF; abundance: -; j_gene: TRBJ2-7; v_gene: TRBV9; d_gene: -
CDR3nt: TGTGCCAGCAGTCCTCGGACTAGCGGGATCTCCTACGAGCAGTACTTC; CDR3aa: CASSPRTSGISYEQYF; abundance: -; j_gene: TRBJ2-7; v_gene: TRBV27; d_gene: TRBD2
CDR3nt: TGTGCCAGCAGCTGGGGACTAGCGGGGGGAAACTACGAGCAGTACTTC; CDR3aa: CASSWGLAGGNYEQYF; abundance: few; j_gene: TRBJ2-7; v_gene: TRBV5-4; d_gene: TRBD2
CDR3nt: TGTTCCAGCAGCTTAACACAGGGCAATCAGCCCCAGCATTTT; CDR3aa: CSSSLTQGNQPQHF; abundance: -; j_gene: TRBJ1-5; v_gene: TRBV7-9; d_gene: -
CDR3nt: TGTGCCAGCAGCTTAGCGAGGGGGCGCAATGAAAAACTGTTTTTT; CDR3aa: CASSLARGRNEKLFF; abundance: -; j_gene: TRBJ1-4; v_gene: TRBV7-2; d_gene: TRBD1
CDR3nt: TGTGCCAGCAGCCGAATGACAGCAACTAATGAAAAACTGTTTTTT; CDR3aa: CASSRMTATNEKLFF; abundance: -; j_gene: TRBJ1-4; v_gene: TRBV27; d_gene: -
CDR3nt: TGTGCCAGTCTTTCACCGGGGGGACGAGGCTACACCTTC; CDR3aa: CASLSPGGRGYTF; abundance: -; j_gene: TRBJ1-2; v_gene: TRBV6-5; d_gene: -
CDR3nt: TGCGCCAGCAGCTTAGACAGGAACTACGAGCAGTACTTC; CDR3aa: CASSLDRNYEQYF; abundance: -; j_gene: TRBJ2-7; v_gene: TRBV5-1; d_gene: -
CDR3nt: TGTGCCACCAGCAGGACAGGGGCTGGGGCCAACGGCCTGACTTTC; CDR3aa: CATSRTGAGANGLTF; abundance: -; j_gene: TRBJ2-6; v_gene: TRBV15; d_gene: TRBD1
CDR3nt: TGTGCCAGCAGGCAGGGAACTAGCAATCAGCCCCAGCATTTT; CDR3aa: CASRQGTSNQPQHF; abundance: -; j_gene: TRBJ1-5; v_gene: TRBV6-1; d_gene: -
CDR3nt: TGTTCCAGCAGCTTACTTGGTAGCGGGAGCGGCTACAATGAGCAGTTCTTC; CDR3aa: CSSSLLGSGSGYNEQFF; abundance: few; j_gene: TRBJ2-1; v_gene: TRBV7-9; d_gene: TRBD2
CDR3nt: TGTGCCAGCAGCATGGGGACTAGCGGGAGACGGGTGCATGAGCAGTTCTTC; CDR3aa: CASSMGTSGRRVHEQFF; abundance: -; j_gene: TRBJ2-1; v_gene: TRBV21-1; d_gene: -
CDR3nt: TGTGCCAGCAGCACAGGTTTTGATACGCAGTATTTT; CDR3aa: CASSTGFDTQYF; abundance: -; j_gene: TRBJ2-3; v_gene: TRBV27; d_gene: -
CDR3nt: TGTGCCAGCAGCTTACAGGGGGCAACTAATGAAAAACTGTTTTTT; CDR3aa: CASSLQGATNEKLFF; abundance: -; j_gene: TRBJ1-4; v_gene: TRBV6-5; d_gene: TRBD1
CDR3nt: TGTGCCAGTAGTATATACCCGGGAGGAAATCAGCCCCAGCATTTT; CDR3aa: CASSIYPGGNQPQHF; abundance: few; j_gene: TRBJ1-5; v_gene: TRBV19; d_gene: -
CDR3nt: TGTGCCAGCAGCTGGGAGACAGGGCGCACAGATACGCAGTATTTT; CDR3aa: CASSWETGRTDTQYF; abundance: -; j_gene: TRBJ2-3; v_gene: TRBV5-6; d_gene: TRBD1
CDR3nt: TGTGCCAGCAGTGGGACAGATTCCTACGAGCAGTACTTC; CDR3aa: CASSGTDSYEQYF; abundance: -; j_gene: TRBJ2-7; v_gene: TRBV25-1; d_gene: -
CDR3nt: TGTGCCTGGAGACCGTACGACAGGGCCTCTGGAAACACCATATATTTT; CDR3aa: CAWRPYDRASGNTIYF; abundance: few; j_gene: TRBJ1-3; v_gene: TRBV30; d_gene: TRBD1
CDR3nt: TGCGCCAGCAGCCACCCCGGGACAGGGGGTTATTCACCCCTCCACTTT; CDR3aa: CASSHPGTGGYSPLHF; abundance: -; j_gene: TRBJ1-6; v_gene: TRBV4-1; d_gene: TRBD1
CDR3nt: TGTGCCAGCAGTTATCGACAGGGTAAAAATTCACCCCTCCACTTT; CDR3aa: CASSYRQGKNSPLHF; abundance: few; j_gene: TRBJ1-6; v_gene: TRBV6-5; d_gene: TRBD1
CDR3nt: TGTGCCAGCAGTCGCCTCTCAGGAGTCTGGGACAGCTCCTACAATGAGCAGTTCTTC; CDR3aa: CASSRLSGVWDSSYNEQFF; abundance: -; j_gene: TRBJ2-1; v_gene: TRBV2; d_gene: TRBD1
CDR3nt: TGTGCCAGCACCAACTCTGGAAACACCATATATTTT; CDR3aa: CASTNSGNTIYF; abundance: once; j_gene: TRBJ1-3; v_gene: TRBV6-6; d_gene: -
CDR3nt: TGTGCCAGTAGTATCATGGGACGGGAGTACTATGGCTACACCTTC; CDR3aa: CASSIMGREYYGYTF; abundance: once; j_gene: TRBJ1-2; v_gene: TRBV19; d_gene: -
CDR3nt: TGTGCCAGCAGCTTAGGAGGGGACAGATCCTACGAGCAGTACTTC; CDR3aa: CASSLGGDRSYEQYF; abundance: few; j_gene: TRBJ2-7; v_gene: TRBV11-3; d_gene: TRBD1
CDR3nt: TGTGCCAGCAGGGGAAAGGGGATTAGCACAGATACGCAGTATTTT; CDR3aa: CASRGKGISTDTQYF; abundance: -; j_gene: TRBJ2-3; v_gene: TRBV6-6; d_gene: -
CDR3nt: TGTTCCAGCAGCTCCCGGGACAGACAGTTCTTC; CDR3aa: CSSSSRDRQFF; abundance: once; j_gene: TRBJ2-1; v_gene: TRBV7-9; d_gene: TRBD1
CDR3nt: TGTGCCAGCCTAGGCTCAAGCACAGATACGCAGTATTTT; CDR3aa: CASLGSSTDTQYF; abundance: -; j_gene: TRBJ2-3; v_gene: TRBV6-5; d_gene: -
CDR3nt: TGTGCCAGTAGTTCCGGGACAGGGTACCAAGAGACCCAGTACTTC; CDR3aa: CASSSGTGYQETQYF; abundance: -; j_gene: TRBJ2-5; v_gene: TRBV19; d_gene: TRBD1
CDR3nt: TGTGCCAGCAGCTTAGACGGGGGGGCGTTGGAGACCCAGTACTTC; CDR3aa: CASSLDGGALETQYF; abundance: -; j_gene: TRBJ2-5; v_gene: TRBV5-4; d_gene: TRBD2
CDR3nt: TGTGCCAGCAGCACCCTAGCGGGAGGATTTCCCTACGAGCAGTACTTC; CDR3aa: CASSTLAGGFPYEQYF; abundance: -; j_gene: TRBJ2-7; v_gene: TRBV9; d_gene: TRBD2
CDR3nt: TGTGCCAGCAGTAAGGGGACAGGGAGGAGGAATGAGCAGTTCTTC; CDR3aa: CASSKGTGRRNEQFF; abundance: -; j_gene: TRBJ2-1; v_gene: TRBV28; d_gene: TRBD1
CDR3nt: TGTGCCAGCAGTTTGATTGGCAGTGTTTGGTCACCCCTCCACTTT; CDR3aa: CASSLIGSVWSPLHF; abundance: -; j_gene: TRBJ1-6; v_gene: TRBV27; d_gene: -
CDR3nt: TGTGCCAGCAGCCTGGACAGGGTCACTGAAGCTTTCTTT; CDR3aa: CASSLDRVTEAFF; abundance: -; j_gene: TRBJ1-1; v_gene: TRBV28; d_gene: TRBD1
CDR3nt: TGTGCCAGCCAAACAGGGTCGAGGGGGTACAATCAGCCCCAGCATTTT; CDR3aa: CASQTGSRGYNQPQHF; abundance: -; j_gene: TRBJ1-5; v_gene: TRBV28; d_gene: -
CDR3nt: TGCGCCAGCAGCCAAGAACAGGGGAACTATGGCTACACCTTC; CDR3aa: CASSQEQGNYGYTF; abundance: -; j_gene: TRBJ1-2; v_gene: TRBV4-1; d_gene: TRBD1
CDR3nt: TGTGCCAGCAGTGACCCCCGGACAGGGGGAAGGGTCCAAGAGACCCAGTACTTC; CDR3aa: CASSDPRTGGRVQETQYF; abundance: once; j_gene: TRBJ2-5; v_gene: TRBV6-4; d_gene: TRBD1
CDR3nt: TGCGCCAGCAGCTTGATGGGGACAGGGGAGGAAAAACTGTTTTTT; CDR3aa: CASSLMGTGEEKLFF; abundance: -; j_gene: TRBJ1-4; v_gene: TRBV5-1; d_gene: TRBD1
CDR3nt: TGTGCCAGCAGTTTAGGGCCCGGGCGACAGGGCTCTCGGGGCGGGGAGCTGTTTTTT; CDR3aa: CASSLGPGRQGSRGGELFF; abundance: -; j_gene: TRBJ2-2; v_gene: TRBV28; d_gene: TRBD1
CDR3nt: TGTGCCAGCAGCCCTAGAACCGGGGAGCTGTTTTTT; CDR3aa: CASSPRTGELFF; abundance: -; j_gene: TRBJ2-2; v_gene: TRBV7-2; d_gene: -
CDR3nt: TGCGCCAGCAGCCTGGGGACAGCGGGGGATACGCAGTATTTT; CDR3aa: CASSLGTAGDTQYF; abundance: once; j_gene: TRBJ2-3; v_gene: TRBV5-1; d_gene: -
CDR3nt: TGTGCCATCAGTGATGGCCCCGCGAACACCGGGGAGCTGTTTTTT; CDR3aa: CAISDGPANTGELFF; abundance: -; j_gene: TRBJ2-2; v_gene: TRBV10-3; d_gene: -
CDR3nt: TGTGCCAGCAGCATCAGGACAGATCATGGCTACACCTTC; CDR3aa: CASSIRTDHGYTF; abundance: -; j_gene: TRBJ1-2; v_gene: TRBV7-9; d_gene: -
CDR3nt: TGTGCCAGCAGTCGGACAGGGCGGGACACTGAAGCTTTCTTT; CDR3aa: CASSRTGRDTEAFF; abundance: -; j_gene: TRBJ1-1; v_gene: TRBV2; d_gene: TRBD1
CDR3nt: TGTGCCAGTAGTATAGGAGGGACAGGGAACGGGCAGCCCCAGCATTTT; CDR3aa: CASSIGGTGNGQPQHF; abundance: -; j_gene: TRBJ1-5; v_gene: TRBV19; d_gene: TRBD1
CDR3nt: TGTGCCAGCAGCGGCCGTCGGGGGGAAGAGACCCAGTACTTC; CDR3aa: CASSGRRGEETQYF; abundance: -; j_gene: TRBJ2-5; v_gene: TRBV5-4; d_gene: TRBD2
CDR3nt: TGTGCCAGCAGGGGACTAGCGGGGAGCTCCTACAATGAGCAGTTCTTC; CDR3aa: CASRGLAGSSYNEQFF; abundance: once; j_gene: TRBJ2-1; v_gene: TRBV28; d_gene: TRBD2
CDR3nt: TGTGCCAGCAGGGGAGACAGGGGGGACACTGAAGCTTTCTTT; CDR3aa: CASRGDRGDTEAFF; abundance: few; j_gene: TRBJ1-1; v_gene: TRBV28; d_gene: TRBD1
CDR3nt: TGTGCCATCGAGGGGGAGAACACTGAAGCTTTCTTT; CDR3aa: CAIEGENTEAFF; abundance: -; j_gene: TRBJ1-1; v_gene: TRBV10-3; d_gene: -
CDR3nt: TGTGCCACCCTTGGTAGTAGCCCCAGGGGGGCCTACGAGCAGTACTTC; CDR3aa: CATLGSSPRGAYEQYF; abundance: -; j_gene: TRBJ2-7; v_gene: TRBV19; d_gene: -